One and the same sample provided the 7 T cell receptor beta chains below, sequenced in a study of blood T cell repertoires in COVID-19. Clones were sequenced by immunoSEQ multiplex PCR, and TCRdb holds only the in-frame ones, with some missing. The data show about 220,000 clones, 80% seen once. The specimen was peripheral blood. The receptors were gathered from a woman in her 70s with acute or convalescent COVID-19.

This chain links TRBV9 with TRBJ2-5, with 12 bases identical to TRBD2. Germline V gene lookup returns CDR1 SGDLS and CDR2 YYNGEE. V dropped 4 bases and J dropped 7; count of bases not matched to a gene: 11. The CDR3 consists of 16 residues. CDR3 region: CASSPSTSGGGGTQYF. As DNA, the CDR3 is TGTGCCAGCAGCCCGTCGACTAGCGGGGGAGGGGGGACCCAGTACTTC.

The chain recombines TRBV3-1 (or the pseudogene TRBV3-2) with TRBJ1-1; 7 nucleotides match TRBD1. The CDR3 has 14 residues. Germline V gene lookup returns CDR1 LGHDT and CDR2 YNNKEL (reference sequence). With V trimmed by 4 bases and J by 0 bases, 2 bases remained unmatched. The CDR3 region is CASSPGQLNTEAFF. For the CDR3, the DNA is TGTGCCAGCAGCCCGGGACAGCTGAACACTGAAGCTTTCTTT.

For the CDR3, the DNA is TGTGCCAGCAGCGTACAACACCCTAATTCACCCCTCCACTTT. It is translated as CASSVQHPNSPLHF. V is TRBV5-5 and J is TRBJ1-6; D uncertain. There are 14 residues in the CDR3. Trimming took 4 bases from V and 6 from J, leaving 11 bases between them. Germline loops: CDR1 SGHKS, CDR2 YYEKEE (reference sequence).

V is TRBV11-1 and J is TRBJ2-1; D perhaps matches TRBD2 (5 bases). The CDR3 has 13 amino acids. Per the germline V gene, CDR1 is SGHAT and CDR2 is FQDESV (reference sequence). V was shortened by 7 bases and J by 9 bases, with 16 bases between the two germline ends. The DNA for the CDR3 is TGTGCCAGCACCGTCACTGGTGAGGGTGAGCAGTTCTTC. Amino acids: CASTVTGEGEQFF.

The chain couples TRBV2 to TRBJ2-2, with a possible D match to TRBD2 (6 bases). Germline loops: CDR1 SNHLY, CDR2 FYNNEI. This CDR3 region has 13 residues. Trimming took off 5 bases at V and 6 bases at J, with 10 bases between the two ends. The CDR3 DNA reads TGTGCCAGCAGTCGACTAGTTCCCGGGGAGCTGTTTTTT. Residues: CASSRLVPGELFF.

This clone was found a few times. V gene TRBV3-1 (or the pseudogene TRBV3-2) combines with J gene TRBJ2-7; D is unresolved. V was pared by 1 base and J by 12 bases, with 13 bases between. The CDR3 spans 12 residues. Germline V gene data show CDR1 as LGHDT and CDR2 as YNNKEL (reference sequence). CDR3 region: CASSQAAASVYF. The CDR3 DNA follows: TGTGCCAGCAGCCAAGCCGCGGCATCGGTGTACTTC.

The chain recombines TRBV19 with TRBJ1-1, with D possibly being TRBD1 (5 bases). V dropped 4 bases and J dropped 4 bases, with 16 bases sitting between them. CDR3 size: 15 residues. Germline CDR1 reads LNHDA; CDR2 reads SQIVND (reference sequence). CDR3 DNA sequence: TGTGCCAGTAGTACTACACAGGTTGCGAGCACTGAAGCTTTCTTT. Translation gives CASSTTQVASTEAFF.